The 10 T cell receptor beta chains below come from one sample, sequenced in a study of blood T cells in healthy people across ages. Then a second PCR, running roughly 7 to 12 cycles, was carried out with a sample-barcoded 5' primer and a J-beta primer mix. TCRdb itself ran the 5' RACE reads through MiXCR, one entry per CDR3 protein. This table holds around 1.1 million distinct CDR3 sequences, around two fifths found once. Input material: blood. The receptor set was obtained from a young man in good health.

The rearrangement joins TRBV3-1 to TRBJ2-3; 9 bases line up with TRBD2. The CDR3 covers 13 residues. Germline V gene lookup returns CDR1 LGHDT and CDR2 YNNKEL (reference sequence). The trim removed 6 bases at V and 9 bases at J, leaving 7 bases unmatched. For the CDR3, the DNA is TGTGCCAGCAGGGGGACTAGCTCACCGACGCAGTATTTT. It specifies CASRGTSSPTQYF.

This clonotype was seen a few times. The chain combines TRBV10-3 with TRBJ1-2; 10 positions agree with TRBD1. The CDR3 contains 14 residues. Germline V gene data show CDR1 as ENHRY and CDR2 as SYGVKD. Trimming at V came to 3 bases and at J to 4 bases, leaving 2 bases not matched to a gene. As DNA, the CDR3 is TGTGCCATCAGTGATGGGGACAGGGGCTATGGCTACACCTTC. Translation gives CAISDGDRGYGYTF.

About this clonotype itself: Compared with germline, one end of the junction differs, possibly owing to a read error. The gene calls are TRBV11-1 and TRBJ2-1, with 13 bases matching TRBD2. This CDR3 spans 16 amino acids. CDR1 is SGHAT, CDR2 FQDESV, per germline (reference sequence). CDR3: CVSSARTSGGYNEQFF. Here the CDR3 DNA reads TGTGTCAGCAGCGCCCGGACTAGCGGGGGTTACAATGAGCAGTTCTTC. Based on the CDR3 plus reference TRBV11-1 and TRBJ2-1, the full variable domain is EAEVAQSPRYKITEKSQAVAFWCDPISGHATLYWYRQILGQGPELLVQFQDESVVDDSQLPKDRFSAERLKGVDSTLKIQPAELGDSAMYLCVSSARTSGGYNEQFFGPGTRLTVL.

The chain uses TRBV6-2 or TRBV6-3 and TRBJ1-6, with D tentatively TRBD1 (5 bases). The CDR3 covers 16 residues. V lost 5 bases and J lost 0, with 11 bases in between. Germline loops: CDR1 MNHEY, CDR2 SVGEGT. The CDR3 DNA sequence: TGTGCCAGCAGTGGGACGAAGAGCTCCTATAATTCACCCCTCCACTTT. Its translation is CASSGTKSSYNSPLHF.

This clonotype was picked up a small number of times. The gene calls are TRBV12-5 and TRBJ1-2, with D uncertain. The germline CDR1 and CDR2 sequences are LGHNT and FRNRAP. V was pared by 2 bases and J by 2 bases, with 9 bases between. The CDR3 extends over 14 amino acids. Here the CDR3 reads CASGLSARNYGYTF. The DNA of the CDR3 is TGTGCTAGTGGTTTGAGCGCAAGAAACTATGGCTACACCTTC. Supplemented by reference TRBV12-5 and TRBJ1-2, the full variable domain reads DARVTQTPRHKVTEMGQEVTMRCQPILGHNTVFWYRQTMMQGLELLAYFRNRAPLDDSGMPKDRFSAEMPDATLATLKIQPSEPRDSAVYFCASGLSARNYGYTFGSGTRLTVV.

In DNA, the CDR3 is TGTGCCACCGGGACAGAGGAAAACATTCAGTACTTC. This encodes CATGTEENIQYF. The J gene is TRBJ2-4, the V gene TRBV2; 7 bases are a match to TRBD1. Germline lookup yields CDR1 SNHLY and CDR2 FYNNEI. With V trimmed by 10 bases and J by 5 bases, 5 bases remained unmatched. The CDR3 is made up of 12 amino acids.

This chain joins TRBV27 and TRBJ1-1; no definite D call. Germline values: CDR1 MNHEY, CDR2 SMNVEV (reference sequence). The CDR3 sequence is 14 residues long. Trimming took 2 bases from V and 0 from J, leaving 7 bases between them. DNA for the CDR3: TGTGCCAGCAGTTTAGTACGGCTGAACACTGAAGCTTTCTTT. Its translation is CASSLVRLNTEAFF.

The chain has TRBV15 and TRBJ1-1; TRBD1 might be the D (6 bases). The CDR3 consists of 14 residues. Trimming removed 3 bases from V and 2 bases from J, with 10 bases in between. In germline, CDR1 is LNHNV, CDR2 YYDKDF (reference sequence). The CDR3, as DNA: TGTGCCACCAGCAGGGACAGACCAAACACTGAAGCTTTCTTT. The encoded protein is CATSRDRPNTEAFF.

Regarding this clonotype: At one end, the junction sequence differs from germline, possibly due to a read error. The V gene is TRBV10-3, the J gene TRBJ2-5; D gene unclear. The last part of the DNA fits TRBJ2-7 better; the J call may be wrong. This CDR3 is 15 amino acids long. CDR1 and CDR2 from the germline V gene are ENHRY and SYGVKD. The CDR3: CAISEWAPRSHEQYF. The DNA for the CDR3 is TGTGCCATCAGTGAGTGGGCCCCTCGCTCCCACGAGCAGTACTTC.

This chain links TRBV9 with TRBJ2-6, with TRBD2 matching over 7 bases. From germline, CDR1 is SGDLS and CDR2 YYNGEE. The CDR3 is 15 residues long. With 6 bases clipped from V and 1 base from J, the junction kept 4 bases outside the gene matches. CDR3 protein: CASTLGGSGANVLTF. The CDR3 DNA follows: TGTGCCAGCACCCTGGGGGGGTCTGGGGCCAACGTCCTGACTTTC.